This TCR beta chain was documented in a study of blood T cell repertoires in COVID-19. Overall study context: Spain, Italy and the United States supplied samples that represented acute and convalescent COVID-19.

Libraries were prepared by immunoSEQ multiplex PCR; TCRdb keeps only in-frame clonotypes and omits some of them. The top ten hold about 9% of the sample, which has about 210,000 clones, roughly 84% seen once. This TCR came from a man aged 45-60 years with active or convalescent COVID-19. The specimen was peripheral blood.

CDR3 protein: CASSYGGDSPLHF. The DNA for the CDR3 is TGTGCCAGCAGTTACGGGGGGGATTCACCCCTCCACTTT. The chain uses TRBV28 and TRBJ1-6, with D tentatively TRBD1 (5 bases). V shed 4 bases and J shed 8 bases, with 9 bases lying between them. The CDR3 covers 13 residues. CDR1 and CDR2 from the germline V gene are MDHEN and SYDVKM.